The rows below give T cell receptor beta chains drawn from one sample of a study of cytomegalovirus exposure and HLA in healthy donors. The assay was immunoSEQ multiplex PCR, and TCRdb's table has in-frame clones only and misses some. This sample has around 45,000 clones, with approximately 68% found just once. What was sequenced was PBMCs. These receptors all stem from a man younger than 45 in good health and CMV-seronegative. CDR3s leave out the opening cysteine and the closing phenylalanine or tryptophan.

>TRBJ2-3|TRBV19
ASSIDLWEEKPDTQY
>TRBJ1-2|TRBV29-1
IVYGKANYGYT
>TRBJ2-3|TRBV7-9
ASSLGRTHTDTQY
>TRBJ2-5|TRBV2
ASSAQRQGGETQY
>TRBJ2-2|TRBV5-6
ASSYGTGAVTGELF
>TRBJ2-7|TRBV15
ATSRVGSGTNEQY
>TRBJ1-5|TRBV29-1
SVGDSPGPQH
>TRBJ1-1|TRBV10-3
AISEGQGANTEAF
>TRBJ1-2|TRBV11-2
ASSAGTGGVGYT
>TRBJ2-3|TRBV5-1
ASSSESGDTQY
>TRBJ1-1|TRBV30
AWKVGVNTEAF
>-|TRBV4-1
ASSQGSVGDLGEQY
>TRBJ1-2|TRBV7-2
ASSLDRPRQSGYT
>TRBJ2-7|TRBV29-1
SVEGTGNYEQY
>TRBJ2-2|TRBV29-1
SVWDSGGELF
>TRBJ1-3|TRBV5-1
ASSLGDRVGNTIY
>TRBJ2-7|TRBV7-6
ASSQGQGGYEQY
>TRBJ2-2|TRBV7-7
ASSLAGLRGELF
>TRBJ2-5|TRBV2
ASREWEGQETQY
>TRBJ1-2|TRBV9
ASSVTGAGFGYT
>TRBJ2-3|TRBV29-1
SVPRGGTGGPDTQY
>TRBJ2-7|TRBV12-5
ASGLALGGRTYEQY
>TRBJ1-1|TRBV29-1
SVEATGMNTEAF
>TRBJ2-5|TRBV27
ASSLSEGETQY
>TRBJ2-7|TRBV30
AWSDRGYEQY
>TRBJ2-2|TRBV18
ASSPSITGELF
>TRBJ1-1|TRBV2
ASLYGLPTGAF
>TRBJ1-2|TRBV7-9
ASSLVEDGYT
>TRBJ1-4|TRBV5-3
ARSLACSNEKLF
>TRBJ2-7|TRBV29-1
SVVQATYEQY
>TRBJ2-5|TRBV5-1
ASSLELAETQY
>TRBJ2-7|TRBV27
ASSWDRGPYEQY
>TRBJ1-5|TRBV4-1
ASSQDPHSNQPQH
>TRBJ2-2|TRBV6-1
ASSEAGAGAGELF
>TRBJ2-7|TRBV27
ASSPLAGGRGEQY
>TRBJ2-3|TRBV7-2
ASSRPSGMADTQY
>TRBJ2-7|TRBV27
ASSPSSGYDIREQY
>TRBJ1-5|TRBV5-6
ASSLQGNQPQH
>TRBJ1-1|TRBV6-6
ASSYSQGNTEAF
>TRBJ1-1|TRBV29-1
SVRQGVMNTEAF
>TRBJ2-7|TRBV10-1
ARIAGDHYEQY
>TRBJ2-7|TRBV5-1
ASSLLPGYEQY
>TRBJ1-1|TRBV6-5
ASSYAQRLDTEAF
>TRBJ1-4|TRBV19
ASTTPQGFNEKLF
>TRBJ2-5|TRBV6-4
ASSDRGAGTSGRVTNLETQY
>TRBJ2-1|TRBV2
ASRVGSGVRNEQF
>TRBJ2-3|TRBV30
AWSPLSVDTQY
>TRBJ2-7|TRBV25-1
ASSGAGTYEQY
>TRBJ2-1|TRBV27
ASSPSRLAGLWNEQF